This TCR beta chain was captured by sequencing in a study of CD8+CD57+ T cells in acquired aplastic anemia. Overall study findings and caveats: Patients showed no significant difference from controls in CD8+ Simpson's diversity. Overlap between patients and controls comprised roughly 28 CD8+ CDR3 sequences.

TCR beta VDJ combinations and CDR3 sequences were profiled from genomic DNA. TCRdb reanalysed the reads using MiXCR and keeps one entry per CDR3 protein. Of about half a million distinct CDR3 sequences in the sample, under 40% were seen once. This clonotype was observed many times. Its target is not known. Sequencing involved patients with CD8+CD57+ cell expansion previously shown by flow cytometry. Deletions cut 11 bases from V and 2 bases from J, with 16 bases between. The CDR3 is 13 amino acids. The germline gives CDR1 SGHTA, CDR2 FQGNSA. The chain employs TRBV7-2 and TRBJ2-7, with D possibly being TRBD2 (6 bases). The TCR was taken from a human donor with aplastic anemia. Input material: sorted CD4+, CD8+, or CD8+CD57+ T cells (not recorded which) from PBMCs. The CDR3 DNA sequence: TGTGCCCGCCGCGGGACCAATACCTACGAGCAGTACTTC. Its protein product is CARRGTNTYEQYF.